These 7 T cell receptor beta chains were all obtained from the same sample, sequenced in a study of blood T cell repertoires in COVID-19. Method: immunoSEQ multiplex PCR; TCRdb's copy keeps in-frame clones and lacks some. The repertoire holds 50,000 to 65,000 clones, with 81% as singletons. The sequenced sample consisted of peripheral blood. The receptors shown here come from a woman aged 55-70 years with acute or convalescent COVID-19.

The genes are TRBV29-1 and TRBJ2-7, with no clear D. V was pared by 7 bases and J by 3 bases, with 10 bases between. The germline V gene encodes CDR1 SQVTM and CDR2 ANQGSEA. The CDR3 covers 11 residues. The CDR3 nucleotides read TGCAGCGCTGTCTACCTCTACGAGCAGTACTTC. It specifies CSAVYLYEQYF.

This sequence joins TRBV4-2 and TRBJ2-3; D possibly corresponds to TRBD2 (6 bases). Per the germline V gene, CDR1 is LGHNA and CDR2 is YNFKEQ. The CDR3 is 15 residues long. The germline V and J ends were trimmed by 3 bases and 5 bases, with 15 bases remaining between them. The CDR3 region has the DNA TGTGCCAGCAGCCAGGGACTCCAAGGCAAAGATACGCAGTATTTT. Its translation: CASSQGLQGKDTQYF.

This sequence joins TRBV6-6 and TRBJ2-1; TRBD2 matches at 9 bases. Germline loops: CDR1 MNHNY, CDR2 SVGAGI (reference sequence). This CDR3 has 15 residues. The V and J ends lost 6 bases and 7 bases, in that order; junction bases with no gene match: 10. The CDR3 sequence: CASRQLAGPGNEQFF. The CDR3 bases are TGTGCCAGCAGGCAGCTAGCGGGGCCGGGGAATGAGCAGTTCTTC.

The rearrangement joins TRBV28 to TRBJ1-2, with D perhaps matching TRBD1 (6 bases). The CDR3 loop spans 16 amino acids. Germline V gene sequence: CDR1 MDHEN, CDR2 SYDVKM. V was trimmed by 5 bases and J by 8 bases, leaving 24 bases between them. The CDR3 DNA sequence: TGTGCCAGCAGTACGATTGCGGAAGGGGGTAATCGGGGCTACACCTTC. Translated, it gives CASSTIAEGGNRGYTF.

This clone was counted a few times. The V and J genes are TRBV12-3 or TRBV12-4 and TRBJ2-7; TRBD2 is a possible D gene (6 bases). Trimming stripped 5 bases from V and 6 bases from J, with 11 bases between. This CDR3 comprises 12 residues. In DNA, the CDR3 is TGTGCCAGCAGTCCCGACGGGGGCGAGCAGTACTTC. Translated: CASSPDGGEQYF.

The rearrangement uses TRBV7-9 and TRBJ2-7, with TRBD1 matching 7 bases. Germline lookup yields CDR1 SEHNR and CDR2 FQNEAQ (reference sequence). The CDR3 extends over 19 amino acids. V dropped 2 bases and J dropped 3; count of bases not matched to a gene: 19. CDR3 residues: CASSLRFRQGIPPIYEQYF. CDR3 sequence (DNA): TGTGCCAGCAGCTTACGATTTCGACAGGGTATTCCCCCCATCTACGAGCAGTACTTC.

This clone turned up a few times. This chain's CDR3 is CASLKTHGTEAFF. The CDR3 DNA sequence: TGTGCCAGCCTAAAAACCCACGGCACTGAAGCTTTCTTT. The rearrangement joins TRBV2 to TRBJ1-1; no firm D call. CDR1 SNHLY and CDR2 FYNNEI come from the germline V gene. V was pared by 8 bases and J by 4 bases, with 14 bases between. CDR3 length equals 13 residues.